Presented here are 12 T cell receptor beta chains from one specimen sequenced in a study of T cells in women clearing cervical HPV infection. TCRdb's copy holds only in-frame clones and misses some; the assay was immunoSEQ multiplex PCR. Its clone listing holds 30,000 to 45,000 clones. Material: blood buffy coat. These receptors were taken from a woman aged 18 to 75 with a cervical HPV16 infection that either progressed to CIN3+ or cleared (not recorded which).

As to this clone: The CDR3 extends 3 residues past the end of the read, so its final part is completed from the germline J gene. V gene TRBV5-1 combines with J gene TRBJ1-1, with TRBD1 identical over 12 bases. Per the germline V gene, CDR1 is SGHRS and CDR2 is YFSETQ. The CDR3 consists of 19 residues. The junction had 17 bases not matched to a gene; V was cut back by 4 bases and J by 4 bases. The CDR3 DNA, read in part, is TGCGCCAGCAGCCGCACTCCCCCCGGGACAGGGGGCGAGAGCACTGAA. Protein: CASSRTPPGTGGESTE. The CDR3, in full, reads CASSRTPPGTGGESTEAFF.

The CDR3 sequence is CASSPSRDYQETQYF. The CDR3 DNA, read in part, is TGTGCCAGCAGCCCCTCCCGGGACTACCAAGAGACG. The chain has TRBV7-4 and TRBJ2-3; TRBD2 aligns across 7 bases. The read falls 3 residues short of the CDR3 end, and the missing part is taken from the germline J gene. CDR1 SGHVT and CDR2 SQSDAQ come from the germline V gene. The CDR3 length is 15 residues.

Points on this clone: The missing CDR3 end, 3 residues past where the read stops, is filled in from the germline J gene. The chain joins TRBV19 to TRBJ2-7; D not resolved. CDR3 size: 13 residues. The V end lost 3 bases, the J end lost 6 bases, and 12 bases lay between the germline ends. From germline, CDR1 is LNHDA and CDR2 SQIVND (reference sequence). The CDR3: CASSIGELGEQYF. CDR3 DNA, as far as it was read: TGTGCCAGTAGTATCGGTGAGCTAGGCGAG.

Concerning this clone itself: The read gets to within 3 residues of the CDR3 end, and the germline J gene fills in the rest. The chain links TRBV6-1 to TRBJ1-5; possibly TRBD1 for D (5 bases). Germline-derived CDR1 and CDR2 are MNHNS and SASEGT. Trimming took 0 bases from V and 6 from J, leaving 9 bases between them. The length of the CDR3 is 14 residues. CDR3 amino acids: CASSEAGGGQPQHF. The covered CDR3 bases are TGTGCCAGCAGTGAAGCCGGGGGGGGTCAGCCC.

CDR3 DNA (partial): TGTGCCAGTAACGACAGGGACAACTCACCC. Its protein is CASNDRDNSP. The whole CDR3 protein is CASNDRDNSPLHF. The chain carries TRBV19 and TRBJ1-6; 7 positions agree with TRBD1. The CDR3 extends 3 residues past the end of the read, so its final part is completed from the germline J gene. Trimming removed 7 bases from V and 10 bases from J; junction bases left unmatched: 7. Germline CDR1 LNHDA, CDR2 SQIVND (reference sequence). CDR3 length: 13 residues.

About this clone itself: The junction departs from the called germline gene at one end, perhaps through a read error. The CDR3 extends 3 residues past the end of the read, so its final part is completed from the germline J gene. The chain joins TRBV7-7 to TRBJ2-4; 9 bases agree with TRBD2. The CDR3 extends over 14 amino acids. Germline assignment: CDR1 SSHAT and CDR2 FNYEAQ (reference sequence). This CDR3 is CACSLASGKETQYF. The part of the CDR3 DNA that was read is TGTGCCTGCAGCTTAGCTAGCGGGAAAGAGACT.

With regard to this clone: The CDR3 end lies 3 residues beyond the end of the read and is filled in from the germline J gene. The chain links TRBV6-4 to TRBJ2-2; D may be TRBD1 (6 bases). The V and J ends lost 10 bases and 5 bases respectively, with 14 bases between them. This CDR3 comprises 13 residues. CDR1 and CDR2 from the germline V gene are MRHNA and SNTAGT. The CDR3 reads CATKDSSTGELFF. Partial CDR3 DNA: TGTGCCACTAAGGACAGCTCGACCGGGGAG.

As to this clone: The read ends 3 residues before the CDR3 terminus; that terminus is restored from the germline J gene. This chain links TRBV20-1 with TRBJ1-2, with TRBD1 matching over 8 bases. Trimming at V came to 3 bases and at J to 7 bases, leaving 10 bases not matched to a gene. Per the germline V gene, CDR1 is DFQATT and CDR2 is SNEGSKA (reference sequence). This CDR3 comprises 14 residues. The CDR3 bases that were read are TGCAGTGCTAGTCCCAGGGGGCGTCCCGGTGGC. This encodes CSASPRGRPGG. The CDR3 reads in full as CSASPRGRPGGYTF.

Details on this clone: The CDR3 goes on 3 residues after the read ends, and that part is filled in from the germline J gene. This sequence joins TRBV7-9 and TRBJ2-7, with 10 bases lining up with TRBD1. The germline CDR1 and CDR2 sequences are SEHNR and FQNEAQ (reference sequence). Germline trimming cut 2 bases from V and 5 bases from J; bases unmatched to any gene: 6. This CDR3 is 15 amino acids long. CDR3 in amino acids: CASSLPGTGDHEQYF. The DNA read from the CDR3 is TGTGCCAGCAGCTTACCCGGGACAGGGGATCACGAG.

Concerning this clone: Sequencing ends 3 residues short of the CDR3 end; the germline J gene provides the rest. The chain combines TRBV7-8 with TRBJ2-3; D gene uncertain. Germline-derived CDR1 and CDR2 are SGHVS and FQNEAQ. The CDR3 extends over 14 amino acids. Trimming left V 0 bases short and J 0 bases short, with 4 bases between. The CDR3 spells CASSLAFSTDTQYF. CDR3 bases read: TGTGCCAGCAGCTTAGCCTTTAGCACAGATACG.

Details on this clone: Read sequence stops 3 residues before the CDR3 end, and the germline J gene provides the missing end. The J gene is TRBJ2-7, the V gene TRBV9; TRBD2 aligns across 13 bases. The germline CDR1 and CDR2 sequences are SGDLS and YYNGEE. Trimming at V came to 2 bases and at J to 5 bases, leaving 4 bases not matched to a gene. The CDR3 covers 15 residues. Partial CDR3 DNA: TGTGCCAGCAGCGTCACCGGGACTAGCGGGAACGAG. Encoded protein: CASSVTGTSGNE. The whole CDR3 sequence reads CASSVTGTSGNEQYF.

As for this clone: Coverage ceases 3 residues before the CDR3 finishes, and the germline J gene fills in the end. This chain uses TRBV7-2 with TRBJ2-1, with TRBD1 matching 7 bases. Germline lookup yields CDR1 SGHTA and CDR2 FQGNSA. There are 15 residues in the CDR3. V lost 5 bases and J lost 2; bases outside the gene matches: 6. The covered CDR3 bases are TGTGCCAGCAGCCCCGTGGGGACAGCCTACAATGAG. Encoded protein: CASSPVGTAYNE. The whole CDR3 region reads CASSPVGTAYNEQFF. The complete variable domain, with remaining parts taken from reference TRBV7-2 and TRBJ2-1, reads GAGVSQSPSNKVTEKGKDVELRCDPISGHTALYWYRQSLGQGLEFLIYFQGNSAPDKSGLPSDRFSAERTGGSVSTLTIQRTQQEDSAVYLCASSPVGTAYNEQFFGPGTRLTVL.